This entry features one TCR beta chain sequence. The clone's antigen remains unknown. Within one base of it there is no much larger clone, and no base qualities were kept. The sample comes from a study of shared clonotypes between healthy human individuals (dated by TCRdb to the early 2020s). For the wider study: A couple of women and a few men aged 18 to 49 years were included in the cohort. For each donor, CD4 naive and CD4 memory were each given three plates, CD8 naive was given two plates, and CD8 memory was given one plate. To estimate repertoire size and how much clonotypes are shared between individuals, the study performed deep sequencing of blood TCR repertoires from about 5 healthy adults. Libraries were prepared and TCR repertoires were sequenced by different laboratories using diverse techniques, in order to increase sequencing depth and limit assay-specific biases. Between about 0.9 and 10 billion PBMCs per donor were obtained by leukapheresis.

General conclusions and limits of the study: Sharing across several donors was observed for about 4.8% of naive CD4, over 3% of naive CD8, 2% to 2.5% of memory CD4, and about 0.38% of memory CD8 clonotypes. Larger estimated clonotype richness was generally found for naive subsets than for memory subsets. Even with the large sequencing depth, rarefaction of the sorted-subset datasets indicated that sequencing was incomplete. Sampling was restricted to blood, and TCR repertoires in tissue are likely to differ from TCR repertoires in blood. Pairwise subsampling led to the expectation that sequencing depth would affect the degree of clonotype sharing among donors. The genetic and exposure-history diversity represented was limited by the small number of donors. Higher generation probabilities were observed for clonotypes shared by all four sorted-subset donors than for non-shared clonotypes.

The donors were healthy, HIV-negative adults with no recently reported acute infections or vaccinations. Every donor was a Caucasian adult living in Nashville, Tennessee, USA. Magnetic negative selection was used to enrich CD4+ T cells, after which naive cells were positively selected on CD45RA and the negative fraction became the memory subset. Blood was collected by leukapheresis, and PBMCs were isolated by Ficoll-Histopaque density gradient centrifugation and then cryopreserved in liquid nitrogen vapor phase. Analytical flow cytometry was used to check the purity and quantity of each magnetically sorted T cell population. Each sorted fraction had its genomic DNA isolated and then quantified by UV absorbance on a Nanodrop 2000c. The germline V gene (reference sequence) gives CDR1 as MNHNY and CDR2 as SVGAGI. Germline trimming amounts to 6 bases on V and 1 base on J, with 6 as the count of junction bases outside the gene matches. The CDR3 goes from the cysteine to the phenylalanine over 14 residues. Only the CDR3 part of the read is kept: 42 bases, read in frame from the first base.

Using the deep immunoSEQ assay, TCR CDR3 regions were amplified from genomic DNA by multiplex PCR. For each cell subset, the extracted genomic DNA was distributed evenly across all wells of several immunoSEQ 96-well plates, and each plate served as one replicate. For sorted subsets, each replicate PCR was loaded with 200 ng genomic DNA, equivalent to 30,000 or so T cell genomes. Purified libraries were quantified with a Qubit 3.0 fluorometer, sized on a Bioanalyzer 2100, and re-quantified with the KAPA Library Quantification kit. A separate single-read 150-cycle Illumina NextSeq 550 flow cell was used to sequence each immunoSEQ 96-well plate. In the paper's pipeline: The immunoSEQ output contained only junctional sequences without quality scores, so filtering could not match that applied to full-length reads. Sequences were annotated with PyIR, a Python wrapper for IgBLAST v1.9, using IMGT germline references to assign V/J genes and CDR3. Reads were removed for weak V/J assignments (E-value above 1e-6), missing CDR3, stop codons, out-of-frame junctions, or ambiguous translated residues. V3J clonotypes were defined by identical inferred V gene, J gene, and CDR3 amino acid sequence. Percentage overlap between repertoires was computed as shared unique clonotypes divided by the size of the smaller repertoire. RTK rarefaction, the Chao1 estimator, and Recon v2.1 estimates of unobserved clonotypes were used to assess repertoire richness. For all TCRbeta clonotypes obtained by the gDNA method from several donors, generation probabilities were computed with OLGA. The source is immuneACCESS, and TCRdb retained only in-frame sequences with V and J called. Part of the clones is not carried over; for the studies checked, unresolved V genes explain less than half of this, and the remainder is unexplained. V, J and clone size are those of that table, while D and trimming were read from the DNA. The sample data list about 2.3 million clones, and just over 90% of these were observed just once. 0.39% of the sample rests with the top ten.

Sequences were obtained from naive CD4+ T cells from PBMCs. This specimen's cell subset or site label, per the study, means: CD45RA+ positively selected. The sequence was obtained from a man aged 18 to 29 in good health. Some clones in this sample may be carry-over from other donors' samples. The chain was built from TRBV6-6 and TRBJ2-7; the central 7 bases match TRBD2. The nucleotides read TGTGCCAGCAGAGACCAGCGGGATTCCTACGAGCAGTACTTC. The resulting protein is CASRDQRDSYEQYF.